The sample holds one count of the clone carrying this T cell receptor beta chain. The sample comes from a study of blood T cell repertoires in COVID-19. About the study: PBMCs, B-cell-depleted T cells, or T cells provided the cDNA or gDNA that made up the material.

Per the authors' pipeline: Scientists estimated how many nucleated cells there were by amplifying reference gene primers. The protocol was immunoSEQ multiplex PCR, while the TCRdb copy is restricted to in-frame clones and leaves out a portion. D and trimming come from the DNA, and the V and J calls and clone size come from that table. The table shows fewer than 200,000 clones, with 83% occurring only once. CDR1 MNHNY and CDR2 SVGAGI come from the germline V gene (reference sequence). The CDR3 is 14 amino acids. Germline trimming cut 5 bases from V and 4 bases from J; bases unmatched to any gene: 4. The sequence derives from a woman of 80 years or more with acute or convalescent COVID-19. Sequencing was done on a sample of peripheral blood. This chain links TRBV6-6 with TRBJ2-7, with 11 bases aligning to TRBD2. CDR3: CASSLAGGEYEQYF. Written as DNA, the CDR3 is TGTGCCAGCAGTCTAGCGGGAGGTGAATACGAGCAGTACTTC.